This T cell receptor (beta chain) was recorded in a study of blood T cell repertoires in COVID-19. Study background: Samples taken during acute and convalescent COVID-19 were collected in the United States, Italy and Spain. The cDNA or gDNA used as material had been derived from T cells, B-cell-depleted T cells, or PBMCs.

Assay used: immunoSEQ multiplex PCR; TCRdb lists only in-frame clones, some missing. The table lists tens of thousands of clones, 90% of them singletons, with less than 3% in the top ten. The CDR3 spans 16 residues. After removal of 4 bases from V and 6 bases from J, the junction contained 9 bases not matched to a gene. Germline lookup yields CDR1 LGHNA and CDR2 YNFKEQ. The chain is built from TRBV4-2 and TRBJ2-3; 11 positions agree with TRBD2. Material for sequencing was peripheral blood. The source of this sequence is a middle-aged man with active COVID-19. The CDR3 here is CASSRRTSGLGDTQYF. The CDR3 region has the DNA TGTGCCAGCAGCCGCCGGACTAGCGGGCTTGGGGATACGCAGTATTTT.